There are many counts of the clone carrying this TCR beta chain. The germline CDR1 and CDR2 sequences are MDHEN and SYDVKM. The CDR3 covers 13 residues. Trimming pared 8 bases from V and 3 bases from J, leaving 10 bases between. This sample was included in a study of regulatory T cells in long-lasting Graves disease. With iRepertoire HTBI primers and Arm-PCR of CDR3 regions, TCR beta libraries were built. MiXCR, run by TCRdb on the multiplex PCR reads, gives a single entry per CDR3 protein. This sample has 350,000 to 550,000 distinct CDR3 sequences; more than 12% occur once, and the top ten carry over 15%. The sample's time point: newly diagnosed GD, antithyroid drugs for less than 3 months. The authors made the TCR library using RNA they extracted from PBMCs. The data were also submitted as part of a second study, on T cells in Graves' hyperthyroidism and ophthalmopathy. That report notes: Patients were aged 18 to 65, had disease duration under 2 months, and had newly diagnosed hyperthyroidism. On the basis of clinical symptoms, serum thyroxine and TRAb, thyroid ultrasound and orbital computed tomography, diagnoses were made.

This receptor was taken from a woman in her 30s with Graves disease. Sequenced here: peripheral blood mononuclear cells (PBMCs), sampled at new diagnosis, from a patient treated with antithyroid drugs. The chain carries TRBV28 and TRBJ2-2; D perhaps matches TRBD1 (5 bases). CDR3 in amino acids: CASGAIHTGELFF. DNA for the CDR3: TGTGCCAGCGGGGCGATTCACACCGGGGAGCTGTTTTTT.